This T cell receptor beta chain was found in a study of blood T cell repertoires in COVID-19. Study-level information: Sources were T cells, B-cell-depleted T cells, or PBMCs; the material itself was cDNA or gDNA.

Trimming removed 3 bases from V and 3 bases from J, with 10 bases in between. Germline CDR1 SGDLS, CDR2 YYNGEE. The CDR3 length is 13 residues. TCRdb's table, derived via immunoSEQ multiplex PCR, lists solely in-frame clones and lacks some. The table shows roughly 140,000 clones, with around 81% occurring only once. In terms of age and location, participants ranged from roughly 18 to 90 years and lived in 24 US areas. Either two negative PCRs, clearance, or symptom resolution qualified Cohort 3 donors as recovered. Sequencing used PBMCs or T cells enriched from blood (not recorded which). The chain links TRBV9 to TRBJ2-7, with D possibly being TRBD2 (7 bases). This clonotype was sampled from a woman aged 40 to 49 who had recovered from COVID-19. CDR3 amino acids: CASSEGGVYEQYF. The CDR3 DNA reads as TGTGCCAGCAGCGAGGGGGGGGTCTACGAGCAGTACTTC.